The 10 T cell receptor beta chains presented below share a single source sample, sequenced in a study of cytomegalovirus exposure and HLA in healthy donors. The PCR ran on 60 Vbeta and 13 Jbeta primers. Repertoires were generated with immunoSEQ multiplex PCR, while TCRdb's copy carries only in-frame clones and drops some. Of approximately 220,000 clones in the sample, roughly 80% were seen once. Specimen: PBMCs. These receptors all stem from a man aged 25 to 40 in good health and CMV-seronegative.

The chain joins TRBV27 to TRBJ1-4; possibly TRBD1 for D (6 bases). This CDR3 spans 15 amino acids. The germline CDR1 and CDR2 sequences are MNHEY and SMNVEV (reference sequence). The ends were cut back, 7 bases at V and 4 bases at J, with 16 bases in the middle. Written as DNA, the CDR3 is TGTGCCAGCAACCCTTCGGGGGGGCTTAATGAAAAACTGTTTTTT. Translated, it gives CASNPSGGLNEKLFF.

The rearrangement links TRBV10-3 to TRBJ2-7; 8 nucleotides match TRBD1. V shed 6 bases, J shed 4 bases, and the junction held 8 bases outside the gene matches. CDR3 length: 14 residues. In germline, CDR1 is ENHRY, CDR2 SYGVKD. CDR3 region: CAISPGTGLYEQYF. DNA of the CDR3: TGTGCCATCAGCCCCGGGACAGGTTTGTACGAGCAGTACTTC.

The rearrangement links TRBV5-1 to TRBJ2-5; 11 nucleotides line up with TRBD1. Trimming removed 2 bases from V and 4 bases from J; junction bases left unmatched: 7. CDR1 is SGHRS, CDR2 YFSETQ, per germline. This CDR3 contains 16 residues. The CDR3 DNA is TGCGCCAGCAGCTTAGGACAGGGGGCGATCACAGAGACCCAGTACTTC. Translating gives CASSLGQGAITETQYF.

The rearrangement uses TRBV7-6 and TRBJ2-3, with TRBD1 matching 7 bases. Germline CDR1 reads SGHVS; CDR2 reads FNYEAQ. This CDR3 is 15 amino acids long. V shed 1 base and J 3 bases; nucleotides not matched to a gene: 4. The CDR3 protein is CASSLGTGDTDTQYF. CDR3 coding DNA: TGTGCCAGCAGCTTAGGCACAGGGGATACAGATACGCAGTATTTT. The full variable domain, in which reference TRBV7-6 and TRBJ2-3 provide the parts outside the CDR3, is GAGVSQSPRYKVTKRGQDVALRCDPISGHVSLYWYRQALGQGPEFLTYFNYEAQQDKSGLPNDRFSAERPEGSISTLTIQRTEQRDSAMYRCASSLGTGDTDTQYFGPGTRLTVL.

This chain links TRBV5-1 with TRBJ2-5; D unclear. Per the germline V gene, CDR1 is SGHRS and CDR2 is YFSETQ. Deletions cut 1 base from V and 0 bases from J, with 10 bases between. The CDR3 runs 15 residues. CDR3 amino acids: CASSLPEAYQETQYF. CDR3 in DNA: TGCGCCAGCAGCTTGCCCGAGGCGTACCAAGAGACCCAGTACTTC.

The chain couples TRBV7-8 to TRBJ2-3, with D perhaps TRBD1 (5 bases). This CDR3 has 14 amino acids. Trimming stripped 3 bases from V and 5 bases from J, with 12 bases between. Germline V gene lookup returns CDR1 SGHVS and CDR2 FQNEAQ. CDR3 in amino acids: CASSFSQGEDTQYF. The CDR3 DNA reads as TGTGCCAGCAGCTTCTCTCAGGGTGAAGATACGCAGTATTTT. Combining the CDR3 with reference TRBV7-8 and TRBJ2-3 gives the whole variable domain GAGVSQSPRYKVAKRGQDVALRCDPISGHVSLFWYQQALGQGPEFLTYFQNEAQLDKSGLPSDRFFAERPEGSVSTLKIQRTQQEDSAVYLCASSFSQGEDTQYFGPGTRLTVL.

This clone turned up a few times. This chain connects TRBV10-3 to TRBJ1-1; D ambiguous. The germline V gene has CDR1 ENHRY and CDR2 SYGVKD. The CDR3 length is 13 residues. V was shortened by 2 bases and J by 1 base, with 5 bases between the two germline ends. For the CDR3, the DNA is TGTGCCATCAGTGAGGTCAGGAACACTGAAGCTTTCTTT. It specifies CAISEVRNTEAFF.

The DNA for the CDR3 is TGTGCCAGCAGCCTTAATACAGGGGGAAATAATTCACCCCTCCACTTT. This translates into CASSLNTGGNNSPLHF. The chain is built from TRBV28 and TRBJ1-6; 8 bases map to TRBD1. Germline V CDR1 and CDR2: MDHEN, SYDVKM. The CDR3 is made up of 16 amino acids. J gave up 5 bases and V 6 bases, and 9 bases lay outside the gene matches.

The rearrangement links TRBV5-4 to TRBJ1-4; tentatively, D is TRBD1 (6 bases). V was clipped by 0 bases and J by 8 bases, with 8 bases between them. This CDR3 has 13 residues. CDR1 and CDR2 from the germline V gene are SGHNT and YYREEE (reference sequence). CDR3 nucleotide sequence: TGTGCCAGCAGCTTGGACAGGGAAGAAAAACTGTTTTTT. Residues: CASSLDREEKLFF.

The chain joins TRBV29-1 to TRBJ2-7; the match to TRBD1 covers 7 bases. V lost 6 bases, J lost 1 base, and 12 bases stayed unmatched. The germline V gene has CDR1 SQVTM and CDR2 ANQGSEA. The CDR3 is 15 residues long. Written as DNA, the CDR3 is TGCAGCGTAAGGGCCGGGACAGAAATATCCTACGAGCAGTACTTC. Protein sequence: CSVRAGTEISYEQYF.